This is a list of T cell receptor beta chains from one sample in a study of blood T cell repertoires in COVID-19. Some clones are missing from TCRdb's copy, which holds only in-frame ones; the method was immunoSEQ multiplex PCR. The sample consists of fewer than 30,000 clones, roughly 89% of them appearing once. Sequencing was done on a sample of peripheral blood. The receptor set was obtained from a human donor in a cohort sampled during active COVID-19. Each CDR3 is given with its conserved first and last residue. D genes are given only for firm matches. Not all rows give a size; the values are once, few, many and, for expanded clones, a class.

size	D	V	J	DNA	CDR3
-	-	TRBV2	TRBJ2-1	TGTGCCAGCAGTGGGGAGAGCTCCTACAATGAGCAGTTCTTC	CASSGESSYNEQFF
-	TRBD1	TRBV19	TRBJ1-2	TGTGCCAGTTCCGCCGGGACAGGGTACAACTATGGCTACACCTTC	CASSAGTGYNYGYTF
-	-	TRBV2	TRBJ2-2	TGTGCCAGCAGTGAACGATTAGCGGCTACGAGGACCGGGGAGCTGTTTTTT	CASSERLAATRTGELFF
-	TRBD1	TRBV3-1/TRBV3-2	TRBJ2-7	TGTGCCAGCAGCCCCAGGGGGAGCGAGCAGTACTTC	CASSPRGSEQYF
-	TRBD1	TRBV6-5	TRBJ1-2	TGTGCCTCACACAGGGGGCACCCTTCGGATGGCTACACCTTC	CASHRGHPSDGYTF
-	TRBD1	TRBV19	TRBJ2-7	TGTGCCAGTGCCCCTATGGGACAGGGGGGGCAGTACTTC	CASAPMGQGGQYF
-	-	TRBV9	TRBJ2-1	TGTGCCAGCAGCGTAGATGGACTGTCCTACAATGAGCAGTTCTTC	CASSVDGLSYNEQFF
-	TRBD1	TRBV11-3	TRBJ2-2	TGTGCCAGCAGCAGGAGTAGGACAGGGACCGCCGGGGAGCTGTTTTTT	CASSRSRTGTAGELFF
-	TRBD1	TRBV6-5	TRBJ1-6	TGTGCCAGCAGCGAGATGAGGACAGGGTATTCACCCCTCCACTTT	CASSEMRTGYSPLHF
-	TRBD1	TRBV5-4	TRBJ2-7	TGTGCCAGCAGCTTAGACAGGGGTTCCTACGAGCAGTACTTC	CASSLDRGSYEQYF
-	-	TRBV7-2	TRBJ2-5	TGTGCCAGCAGCTCCCAGGGTGGGACCCAGTACTTC	CASSSQGGTQYF
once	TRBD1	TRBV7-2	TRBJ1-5	TGTGCCAGCAGCCAAAGACAGGGCTGGGGCAATCAGCCCCAGCATTTT	CASSQRQGWGNQPQHF
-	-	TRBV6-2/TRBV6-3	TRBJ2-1	TGTGCCAGCAGTTACTCTCCTCGCCCCGAGGAGCAGTTCTTC	CASSYSPRPEEQFF
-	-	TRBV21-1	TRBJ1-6	TGTGCCAGCAGCAAACAGGGGAATATCCATAATTCACCCCTCCACTTT	CASSKQGNIHNSPLHF
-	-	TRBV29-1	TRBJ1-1	TGCAGCGTAAGGACAGACAAGGGGACTGAAGCTTTCTTT	CSVRTDKGTEAFF
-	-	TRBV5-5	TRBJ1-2	TGTGCCAGCAGCTTGGAGCAGGTGGATGGCTACACCTTC	CASSLEQVDGYTF
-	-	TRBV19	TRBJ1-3	TGTGCCAGTAGACCAACAACAAACTCTGGAAACACCATATATTTT	CASRPTTNSGNTIYF
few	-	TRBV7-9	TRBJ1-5	TGTGCCAGCAGCTCAGGGGTAGGAAATCAGCCCCAGCATTTT	CASSSGVGNQPQHF
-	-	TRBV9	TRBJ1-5	TGTGCCAGCAGCTTGGGGCCTTATAGCAATCAGCCCCAGCATTTT	CASSLGPYSNQPQHF
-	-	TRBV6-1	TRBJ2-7	TGTGCCAGCAGTGAAAGGGGTAGGGGGAGCCGCATAGGCGAGCAGTACTTC	CASSERGRGSRIGEQYF
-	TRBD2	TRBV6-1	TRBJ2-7	TGTGCCAGCAGTGAAGGGGCGGGGGGAGCCCCCTACGAGCAGTACTTC	CASSEGAGGAPYEQYF
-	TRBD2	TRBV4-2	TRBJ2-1	TGTGCCAGCAGCCTCCCCAGCGGGGCAGACAATGAGCAGTTCTTC	CASSLPSGADNEQFF
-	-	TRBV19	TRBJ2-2	TGTGCCAGTAGTAAGGCCGGGATGAACACCGGGGAGCTGTTTTTT	CASSKAGMNTGELFF
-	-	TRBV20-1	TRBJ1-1	TGCAGTGCTAGTGACCGCGGGTCCGGTCTGAACACTGAAGCTTTCTTT	CSASDRGSGLNTEAFF
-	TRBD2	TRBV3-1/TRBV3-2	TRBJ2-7	TGTGCCAGCAGCCAAGATGGCGGGGGGGCGTACGAGCAGTACTTC	CASSQDGGGAYEQYF
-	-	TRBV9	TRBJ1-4	TGTGCCAGCAGCGACTCGGGAGGGCCTGGGGTGAATGAAAAACTGTTTTTT	CASSDSGGPGVNEKLFF
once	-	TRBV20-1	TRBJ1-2	TGCAGTGCTAGGTTGACTCATGGCTACACCTTC	CSARLTHGYTF
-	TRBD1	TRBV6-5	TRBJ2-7	TGTGCCAGCAGTCTGGGACAGGGAGACTACTACGAGCAGTACTTC	CASSLGQGDYYEQYF
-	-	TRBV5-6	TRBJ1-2	TGTGCCAGCAGCTTGGGACAGGCGAACTATGGCTACACCTTC	CASSLGQANYGYTF
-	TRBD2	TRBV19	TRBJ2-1	TGTGCCAGTAGTATCCCGCTAGCGGGAGGCCGATACGTCAGCTCCTACAATGAGCAGTTCTTC	CASSIPLAGGRYVSSYNEQFF
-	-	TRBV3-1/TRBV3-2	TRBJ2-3	TGTGCCAGCAGCCAAGAATTAGTTCGGAGAACAGATACGCAGTATTTT	CASSQELVRRTDTQYF
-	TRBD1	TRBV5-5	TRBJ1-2	TGTGCCAGCAGTCGCGCCGGGACAGGGAGGGGCTACACCTTC	CASSRAGTGRGYTF